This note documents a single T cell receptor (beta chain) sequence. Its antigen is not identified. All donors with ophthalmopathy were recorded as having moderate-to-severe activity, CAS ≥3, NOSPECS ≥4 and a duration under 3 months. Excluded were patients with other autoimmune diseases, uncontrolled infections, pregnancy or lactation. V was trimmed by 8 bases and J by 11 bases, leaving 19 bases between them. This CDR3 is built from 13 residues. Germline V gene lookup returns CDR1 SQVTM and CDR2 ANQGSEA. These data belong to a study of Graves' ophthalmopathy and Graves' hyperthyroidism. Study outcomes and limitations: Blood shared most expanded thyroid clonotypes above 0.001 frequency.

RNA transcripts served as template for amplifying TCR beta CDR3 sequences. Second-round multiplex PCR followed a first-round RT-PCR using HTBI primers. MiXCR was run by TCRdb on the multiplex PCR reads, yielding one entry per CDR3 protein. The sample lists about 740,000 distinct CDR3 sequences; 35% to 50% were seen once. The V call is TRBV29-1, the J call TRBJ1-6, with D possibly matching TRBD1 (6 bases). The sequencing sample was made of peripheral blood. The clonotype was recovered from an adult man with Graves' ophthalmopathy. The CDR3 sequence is CSSAGAGVTPLHF. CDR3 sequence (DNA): TGCAGCAGCGCCGGGGCAGGGGTGACACCCCTCCACTTT.